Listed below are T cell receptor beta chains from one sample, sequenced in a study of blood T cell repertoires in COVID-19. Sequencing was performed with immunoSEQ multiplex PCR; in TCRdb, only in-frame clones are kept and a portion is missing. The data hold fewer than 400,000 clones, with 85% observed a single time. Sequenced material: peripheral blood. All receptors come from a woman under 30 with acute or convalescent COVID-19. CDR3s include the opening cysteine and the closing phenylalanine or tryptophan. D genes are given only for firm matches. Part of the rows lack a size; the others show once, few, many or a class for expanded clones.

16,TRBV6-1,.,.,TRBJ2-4,TGTGCCAGCAGTGAACCTCAGGCCCGGGACACCTTATTTAAGTACTTC,CASSEPQARDTLFKYF
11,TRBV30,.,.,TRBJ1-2,TGTGCCGGAATTCAGGGATATGGCTACACCTTC,CAGIQGYGYTF
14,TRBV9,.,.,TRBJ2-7,TGTGCCAGCAGCGTAGGGTTGGGGCCCTACGAGCAGTACTTC,CASSVGLGPYEQYF
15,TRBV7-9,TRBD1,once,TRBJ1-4,TGTGCCAGCAGCTTAGACGTAGGGGGCAGTGAAAAACTGTTTTTT,CASSLDVGGSEKLFF
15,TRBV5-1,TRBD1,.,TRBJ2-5,TGCGCCAGCAGCCTGGGACAGGGGGCTAGGGAGACCCAGTACTTC,CASSLGQGARETQYF
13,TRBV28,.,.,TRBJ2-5,TGTGCCAGCAGAGCAGGGTCGGGAGAGACCCAGTACTTC,CASRAGSGETQYF
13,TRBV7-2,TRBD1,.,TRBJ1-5,TGTGCCAGCAGCTTACAGGGGGTGCAGCCCCAGCATTTT,CASSLQGVQPQHF
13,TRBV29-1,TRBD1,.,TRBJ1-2,TGCAGCGTTAGGACAGGGGCCTTCTATGGCTACACCTTC,CSVRTGAFYGYTF
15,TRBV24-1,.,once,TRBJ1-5,TGTGCCACCAGTGATCACAGGGAAATGAATCAGCCCCAGCATTTT,CATSDHREMNQPQHF
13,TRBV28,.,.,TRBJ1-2,TGTGCCAGCAGTCTCCAGACGAACAGGATCCACACCTTC,CASSLQTNRIHTF
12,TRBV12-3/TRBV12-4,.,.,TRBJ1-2,TGTGCCAGCAAAAGGGGAAGGGATGGCTACACCTTC,CASKRGRDGYTF
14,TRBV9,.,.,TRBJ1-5,TGTGCCAGCAGCCCATACCTGGGAGGGCAGCCCCAGCATTTT,CASSPYLGGQPQHF
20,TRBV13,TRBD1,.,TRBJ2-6,TGTGCCAGCAGTCCGCCAGCCTGGGACAGGGGGTCTAATGGGGCCAACGTCCTGACTTTC,CASSPPAWDRGSNGANVLTF
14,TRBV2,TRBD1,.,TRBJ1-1,TGTGCCAGCAAACCCGGGACAGGGGACACTGAAGCTTTCTTT,CASKPGTGDTEAFF
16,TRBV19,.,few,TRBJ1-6,TGTGCCAGTAGTATAGGCGGGAGCTCCTATAATTCACCCCTCCACTTT,CASSIGGSSYNSPLHF
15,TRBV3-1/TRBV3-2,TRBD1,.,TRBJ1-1,TGTGCCAGCAGCGCCTGGGACAGGGGTAACACTGAAGCTTTCTTT,CASSAWDRGNTEAFF
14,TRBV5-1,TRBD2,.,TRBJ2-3,TGCGCCAGCAGCCGGGGGGGTAGCACAGATACGCAGTATTTT,CASSRGGSTDTQYF
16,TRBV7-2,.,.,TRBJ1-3,TGTGCCAGCAGCCACTATACAGGGCTCTCTGGAAACACCATATATTTT,CASSHYTGLSGNTIYF
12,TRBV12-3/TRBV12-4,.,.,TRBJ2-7,TGTGCCAGCAGTTTCGGCAGGGACGAGCAGTACTTC,CASSFGRDEQYF
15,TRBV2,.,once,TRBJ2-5,TGTGCCAGCAGTGACGGGCACAGCACGGGGGAGACCCAGTACTTC,CASSDGHSTGETQYF
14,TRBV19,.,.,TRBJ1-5,TGTGCCAGTAGCGTACAGGGTGGAAATCAGCCCCAGCATTTT,CASSVQGGNQPQHF
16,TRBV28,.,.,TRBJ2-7,TGTGCCAGCAGTTTTCATTACCAGGGTATTGTCTTCGAGCAGTACTTC,CASSFHYQGIVFEQYF
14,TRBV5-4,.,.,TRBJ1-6,TGTGCCAGCAGCTTGGGTCAGGCTAATTCACCCCTCCACTTT,CASSLGQANSPLHF
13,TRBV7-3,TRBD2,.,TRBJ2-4,TGTGCCAGCAGCCGGGGGGAGGAAAACATTCAGTACTTC,CASSRGEENIQYF
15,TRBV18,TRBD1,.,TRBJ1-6,TGTGCCAGCTCACCGGGGACAGGGGATAATTCACCCCTCCACTTT,CASSPGTGDNSPLHF
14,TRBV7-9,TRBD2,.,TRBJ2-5,TGTGCCAGCAGCGTGACTAGCGGGAAAGAGACCCAGTACTTC,CASSVTSGKETQYF
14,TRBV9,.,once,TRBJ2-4,TGTGCCAGCAGCAGGGGGGGCCCACGGGTCATTCAGTACTTC,CASSRGGPRVIQYF
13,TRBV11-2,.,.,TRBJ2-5,TGTGCCAGCAGCTTATCAGGATATGAGACCCAGTACTTC,CASSLSGYETQYF
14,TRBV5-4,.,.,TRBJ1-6,TGTGCCAGCAGCTTGGAAAGGAGTAATTCACCCCTCCACTTT,CASSLERSNSPLHF
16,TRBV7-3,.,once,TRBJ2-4,TGTGCCAGCAGCTTTGGAGGGGCCCTAGCCAAAAACATTCAGTACTTC,CASSFGGALAKNIQYF
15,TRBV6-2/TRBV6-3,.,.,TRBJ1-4,TGTGCCAGCAGTTTGGGGGCACGAGCTAATGAAAAACTGTTTTTT,CASSLGARANEKLFF
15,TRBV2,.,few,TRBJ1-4,TGTGCCAGCAGTGAACCAACAACAACTAATGAAAAACTGTTTTTT,CASSEPTTTNEKLFF
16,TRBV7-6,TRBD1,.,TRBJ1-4,TGTGCCAGCAGCCGATCCGACAGGGGGGAAACAGGGAAACTGTTTTTT,CASSRSDRGETGKLFF
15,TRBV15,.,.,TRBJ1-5,TGTGCCACCAGCGGGGCAGGGAATAGCAATCAGCCCCAGCATTTT,CATSGAGNSNQPQHF
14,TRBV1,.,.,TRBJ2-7,TGCACCAGCAGCCAAGATGGTCGGAGATACGAGCAGTACTTC,CTSSQDGRRYEQYF
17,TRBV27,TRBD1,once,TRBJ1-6,TGTGCCAGCAGTTCGGGACAGGGAAGCTCCTATAATTCACCCCTCCACTTT,CASSSGQGSSYNSPLHF
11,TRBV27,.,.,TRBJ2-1,TGTGCCAGCGACTACTACAATGAGCAGTTCTTC,CASDYYNEQFF
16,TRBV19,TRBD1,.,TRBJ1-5,TGTGCCAGTAGTGTGATGGGGACAGGGCGGAAACAGCCCCAGCATTTT,CASSVMGTGRKQPQHF
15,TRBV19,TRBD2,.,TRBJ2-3,TGTGCCACCGGCCTTAGCGGGGGGGCATCAGATACGCAGTATTTT,CATGLSGGASDTQYF
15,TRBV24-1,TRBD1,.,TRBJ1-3,TGTGCCACCAGGAGGGGACAGGGGGTAGGAAACACCATATATTTT,CATRRGQGVGNTIYF
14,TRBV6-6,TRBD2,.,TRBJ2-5,TGTGCCAGCAGCTCTAGCGGGAACCAAGAGACCCAGTACTTC,CASSSSGNQETQYF
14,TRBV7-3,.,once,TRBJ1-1,TGTGCCAGCAGCTTAAGCCAGGAGGGGACTGAAGCTTTCTTT,CASSLSQEGTEAFF